A single sample gave rise to the 15 T cell receptor beta chains below, sequenced in a study of shared clonotypes between healthy human individuals (dated by TCRdb to the early 2020s). Library construction relied on the immunoSEQ multiplex PCR assay. Here the immuneACCESS table is served through TCRdb, limited to in-frame sequences with V and J called. Missing clones are a known gap in these copies; in checked studies unresolved V genes cover under half, and the rest lacks a known reason. Counted in this sample were about 2.4 million clones; 90% to 95% of them appeared once. Jointly, the top ten make up approximately 0.36% of the sample. Sequences were obtained from naive CD4+ T cells from PBMCs. The sample's cell subset or site label, decoded: CD45RA+ positively selected. The receptors were gathered from a man aged 18 to 30 in good health. Some clones in this sample may be carry-over from other donors' samples.

CDR3 sequence (DNA): TGTGCCAGCAGCTTGTTCCGGGGGCAGGGAAATTCACCCCTCCACTTT. Translated, it gives CASSLFRGQGNSPLHF. The chain recombines TRBV7-2 with TRBJ1-6; a weak D match, TRBD1 (6 bases). The V end lost 3 bases, the J end lost 7 bases, and 16 bases lay between the germline ends. Per germline, CDR1 SGHTA and CDR2 FQGNSA. The CDR3 runs 16 residues. Together with reference TRBV7-2 and TRBJ1-6, the CDR3 gives the full variable domain: GAGVSQSPSNKVTEKGKDVELRCDPISGHTALYWYRQSLGQGLEFLIYFQGNSAPDKSGLPSDRFSAERTGGSVSTLTIQRTQQEDSAVYLCASSLFRGQGNSPLHFGNGTRLTVT.

V and J are TRBV28 and TRBJ2-3; TRBD1 agrees at 8 bases. The length of the CDR3 is 14 residues. With V trimmed by 6 bases and J by 5 bases, 7 bases remained unmatched. Germline V gene sequence: CDR1 MDHEN, CDR2 SYDVKM. The CDR3 DNA follows: TGTGCCAGCAGGCCCCAGGGGGCGGGAGATACGCAGTATTTT. Encoded protein: CASRPQGAGDTQYF.

DNA for the CDR3: TGCGCCAGCAGCCTAGGACAGGACCGGACGACTAACTATGGCTACACCTTC. Its protein product is CASSLGQDRTTNYGYTF. The chain combines TRBV5-1 with TRBJ1-2, with 7 nucleotides matching TRBD1. Germline CDR1 is SGHRS and CDR2 is YFSETQ. Unmatched junction bases numbered 12, after V lost 4 bases and J lost 0 bases. The CDR3 spans 17 residues.

The J gene is TRBJ1-3, the V gene TRBV7-9, with 8 bases that match TRBD1. With 3 bases clipped from V and 9 bases from J, the junction kept 1 base outside the gene matches. The V gene's germline CDR1 is SEHNR and CDR2 FQNEAQ (reference sequence). The CDR3 runs to 12 residues. The CDR3 DNA reads TGTGCCAGCAGCTTTCAGGGGGCCACCATATATTTT. Its translation is CASSFQGATIYF.

V gene TRBV6-5 combines with J gene TRBJ2-1; D is unresolved. This CDR3 region has 12 residues. The germline V and J ends were trimmed by 6 bases and 8 bases, with 11 bases remaining between them. Germline CDR1 reads MNHEY; CDR2 reads SVGAGI. DNA for the CDR3: TGTGCCAGCAGGACCTTGCAAGATGAGCAGTTCTTC. Translated: CASRTLQDEQFF.

The chain has TRBV7-3 and TRBJ2-1, with TRBD2 matching 11 bases. The CDR3 length is 15 residues. Germline V gives CDR1 SGHTA, CDR2 FQGTGA. V lost 5 bases to trimming and J lost 4 bases; unmatched junction nucleotides: 4. In DNA, the CDR3 is TGTGCCAGCAGCCAAGGGACTAGCGGTTACAATGAGCAGTTCTTC. It yields the protein CASSQGTSGYNEQFF.

The J gene is TRBJ1-2, the V gene TRBV6-6; D remains unclear. The CDR3 sequence is 12 residues long. Germline CDR1 and CDR2: MNHNY and SVGAGI (reference sequence). V gave up 10 bases and J gave up 2 bases, with 11 bases separating them. The CDR3: CATDSGNYGYTF. CDR3 bases: TGTGCCACCGATTCCGGGAACTATGGCTACACCTTC.

The CDR3 loop reads CAISDGTDATNEKLFF. The CDR3 nucleotides read TGTGCCATCAGTGACGGGACAGACGCAACTAATGAAAAACTGTTTTTT. The chain carries TRBV10-3 and TRBJ1-4, with TRBD1 matching over 7 bases. The germline gives CDR1 ENHRY, CDR2 SYGVKD. J was trimmed by 0 bases and V by 3 bases; bases with no gene match: 4. CDR3 length: 16 residues.

The rearrangement joins TRBV21-1 to TRBJ2-7; the D call of TRBD1 is as the table states it, not checked on the DNA. TRBV21-1 is designated a pseudogene. The CDR3 sequence is 16 residues long. CDR3 in DNA: TGTGCCAGCAGCTCCCTCTCGGGACAGGGGGTTTACGAGCAGTACTTC. It specifies CASSSLSGQGVYEQYF.

V and J are TRBV14 and TRBJ2-1; 13 positions match TRBD2. V lost 0 bases and J lost 7; bases outside the gene matches: 12. There are 19 residues in the CDR3. The germline gives CDR1 SGHDN, CDR2 FVKESK. CDR3 amino acids: CASSQDWTSGSRGGNEQFF. The CDR3 DNA sequence: TGTGCCAGCAGCCAAGATTGGACTAGCGGGAGTAGAGGCGGGAATGAGCAGTTCTTC.

The V and J genes are TRBV5-4 and TRBJ2-7; 7 bases fit TRBD1. The CDR3 extends over 13 amino acids. Trimming at V came to 4 bases and at J to 6 bases, leaving 7 bases not matched to a gene. The germline V gene has CDR1 SGHNT and CDR2 YYREEE (reference sequence). CDR3 DNA sequence: TGTGCCAGCAGCACCGACAGGGTGGTCGAGCAGTACTTC. Its protein is CASSTDRVVEQYF.

This chain links TRBV4-1 with TRBJ2-2; 7 bases fit TRBD2. Per the germline V gene, CDR1 is MGHRA and CDR2 is YSYEKL. Unmatched junction bases numbered 15, after V lost 4 bases and J lost 4 bases. CDR3 length equals 18 residues. The CDR3, as DNA: TGCGCCAGCAGCCGGCCTCCGGGGGAGGGCCGCGGCACCGGGGAGCTGTTTTTT. Translating it yields CASSRPPGEGRGTGELFF.

The V and J genes are TRBV6-5 and TRBJ1-3; 8 bases match TRBD1. The CDR3 has 14 residues. The V segment lost 5 bases and the J segment 4 bases; nucleotides outside the gene matches: 4. The germline CDR1 and CDR2 sequences are MNHEY and SVGAGI. The CDR3 here is CASSQRTGGNTIYF. The CDR3 coding sequence is TGTGCCAGCAGTCAGCGGACAGGGGGAAACACCATATATTTT.

This clone was picked up one time. The J gene is TRBJ2-3, the V gene TRBV6-1; TRBD2 matches 10 bases. The length of the CDR3 is 16 residues. The V and J ends lost 2 bases and 2 bases, in that order; junction bases with no gene match: 4. Germline loops: CDR1 MNHNS, CDR2 SASEGT. CDR3 nucleotides: TGTGCCAGCAGTGAACTACTAGCGGGGACCACAGATACGCAGTATTTT. Translating gives CASSELLAGTTDTQYF.

This clone was counted a single time. V usage is TRBV7-3 and J usage is TRBJ1-1, with a weak D call TRBD1 (5 bases). The CDR3 length is 13 residues. Deletions cut 1 base from V and 6 bases from J, with 9 bases between. Germline V CDR1 and CDR2: SGHTA, FQGTGA. This chain's CDR3 is CASSLRGGAEAFF. The DNA for the CDR3 is TGTGCCAGCAGCTTAAGGGGGGGAGCTGAAGCTTTCTTT.